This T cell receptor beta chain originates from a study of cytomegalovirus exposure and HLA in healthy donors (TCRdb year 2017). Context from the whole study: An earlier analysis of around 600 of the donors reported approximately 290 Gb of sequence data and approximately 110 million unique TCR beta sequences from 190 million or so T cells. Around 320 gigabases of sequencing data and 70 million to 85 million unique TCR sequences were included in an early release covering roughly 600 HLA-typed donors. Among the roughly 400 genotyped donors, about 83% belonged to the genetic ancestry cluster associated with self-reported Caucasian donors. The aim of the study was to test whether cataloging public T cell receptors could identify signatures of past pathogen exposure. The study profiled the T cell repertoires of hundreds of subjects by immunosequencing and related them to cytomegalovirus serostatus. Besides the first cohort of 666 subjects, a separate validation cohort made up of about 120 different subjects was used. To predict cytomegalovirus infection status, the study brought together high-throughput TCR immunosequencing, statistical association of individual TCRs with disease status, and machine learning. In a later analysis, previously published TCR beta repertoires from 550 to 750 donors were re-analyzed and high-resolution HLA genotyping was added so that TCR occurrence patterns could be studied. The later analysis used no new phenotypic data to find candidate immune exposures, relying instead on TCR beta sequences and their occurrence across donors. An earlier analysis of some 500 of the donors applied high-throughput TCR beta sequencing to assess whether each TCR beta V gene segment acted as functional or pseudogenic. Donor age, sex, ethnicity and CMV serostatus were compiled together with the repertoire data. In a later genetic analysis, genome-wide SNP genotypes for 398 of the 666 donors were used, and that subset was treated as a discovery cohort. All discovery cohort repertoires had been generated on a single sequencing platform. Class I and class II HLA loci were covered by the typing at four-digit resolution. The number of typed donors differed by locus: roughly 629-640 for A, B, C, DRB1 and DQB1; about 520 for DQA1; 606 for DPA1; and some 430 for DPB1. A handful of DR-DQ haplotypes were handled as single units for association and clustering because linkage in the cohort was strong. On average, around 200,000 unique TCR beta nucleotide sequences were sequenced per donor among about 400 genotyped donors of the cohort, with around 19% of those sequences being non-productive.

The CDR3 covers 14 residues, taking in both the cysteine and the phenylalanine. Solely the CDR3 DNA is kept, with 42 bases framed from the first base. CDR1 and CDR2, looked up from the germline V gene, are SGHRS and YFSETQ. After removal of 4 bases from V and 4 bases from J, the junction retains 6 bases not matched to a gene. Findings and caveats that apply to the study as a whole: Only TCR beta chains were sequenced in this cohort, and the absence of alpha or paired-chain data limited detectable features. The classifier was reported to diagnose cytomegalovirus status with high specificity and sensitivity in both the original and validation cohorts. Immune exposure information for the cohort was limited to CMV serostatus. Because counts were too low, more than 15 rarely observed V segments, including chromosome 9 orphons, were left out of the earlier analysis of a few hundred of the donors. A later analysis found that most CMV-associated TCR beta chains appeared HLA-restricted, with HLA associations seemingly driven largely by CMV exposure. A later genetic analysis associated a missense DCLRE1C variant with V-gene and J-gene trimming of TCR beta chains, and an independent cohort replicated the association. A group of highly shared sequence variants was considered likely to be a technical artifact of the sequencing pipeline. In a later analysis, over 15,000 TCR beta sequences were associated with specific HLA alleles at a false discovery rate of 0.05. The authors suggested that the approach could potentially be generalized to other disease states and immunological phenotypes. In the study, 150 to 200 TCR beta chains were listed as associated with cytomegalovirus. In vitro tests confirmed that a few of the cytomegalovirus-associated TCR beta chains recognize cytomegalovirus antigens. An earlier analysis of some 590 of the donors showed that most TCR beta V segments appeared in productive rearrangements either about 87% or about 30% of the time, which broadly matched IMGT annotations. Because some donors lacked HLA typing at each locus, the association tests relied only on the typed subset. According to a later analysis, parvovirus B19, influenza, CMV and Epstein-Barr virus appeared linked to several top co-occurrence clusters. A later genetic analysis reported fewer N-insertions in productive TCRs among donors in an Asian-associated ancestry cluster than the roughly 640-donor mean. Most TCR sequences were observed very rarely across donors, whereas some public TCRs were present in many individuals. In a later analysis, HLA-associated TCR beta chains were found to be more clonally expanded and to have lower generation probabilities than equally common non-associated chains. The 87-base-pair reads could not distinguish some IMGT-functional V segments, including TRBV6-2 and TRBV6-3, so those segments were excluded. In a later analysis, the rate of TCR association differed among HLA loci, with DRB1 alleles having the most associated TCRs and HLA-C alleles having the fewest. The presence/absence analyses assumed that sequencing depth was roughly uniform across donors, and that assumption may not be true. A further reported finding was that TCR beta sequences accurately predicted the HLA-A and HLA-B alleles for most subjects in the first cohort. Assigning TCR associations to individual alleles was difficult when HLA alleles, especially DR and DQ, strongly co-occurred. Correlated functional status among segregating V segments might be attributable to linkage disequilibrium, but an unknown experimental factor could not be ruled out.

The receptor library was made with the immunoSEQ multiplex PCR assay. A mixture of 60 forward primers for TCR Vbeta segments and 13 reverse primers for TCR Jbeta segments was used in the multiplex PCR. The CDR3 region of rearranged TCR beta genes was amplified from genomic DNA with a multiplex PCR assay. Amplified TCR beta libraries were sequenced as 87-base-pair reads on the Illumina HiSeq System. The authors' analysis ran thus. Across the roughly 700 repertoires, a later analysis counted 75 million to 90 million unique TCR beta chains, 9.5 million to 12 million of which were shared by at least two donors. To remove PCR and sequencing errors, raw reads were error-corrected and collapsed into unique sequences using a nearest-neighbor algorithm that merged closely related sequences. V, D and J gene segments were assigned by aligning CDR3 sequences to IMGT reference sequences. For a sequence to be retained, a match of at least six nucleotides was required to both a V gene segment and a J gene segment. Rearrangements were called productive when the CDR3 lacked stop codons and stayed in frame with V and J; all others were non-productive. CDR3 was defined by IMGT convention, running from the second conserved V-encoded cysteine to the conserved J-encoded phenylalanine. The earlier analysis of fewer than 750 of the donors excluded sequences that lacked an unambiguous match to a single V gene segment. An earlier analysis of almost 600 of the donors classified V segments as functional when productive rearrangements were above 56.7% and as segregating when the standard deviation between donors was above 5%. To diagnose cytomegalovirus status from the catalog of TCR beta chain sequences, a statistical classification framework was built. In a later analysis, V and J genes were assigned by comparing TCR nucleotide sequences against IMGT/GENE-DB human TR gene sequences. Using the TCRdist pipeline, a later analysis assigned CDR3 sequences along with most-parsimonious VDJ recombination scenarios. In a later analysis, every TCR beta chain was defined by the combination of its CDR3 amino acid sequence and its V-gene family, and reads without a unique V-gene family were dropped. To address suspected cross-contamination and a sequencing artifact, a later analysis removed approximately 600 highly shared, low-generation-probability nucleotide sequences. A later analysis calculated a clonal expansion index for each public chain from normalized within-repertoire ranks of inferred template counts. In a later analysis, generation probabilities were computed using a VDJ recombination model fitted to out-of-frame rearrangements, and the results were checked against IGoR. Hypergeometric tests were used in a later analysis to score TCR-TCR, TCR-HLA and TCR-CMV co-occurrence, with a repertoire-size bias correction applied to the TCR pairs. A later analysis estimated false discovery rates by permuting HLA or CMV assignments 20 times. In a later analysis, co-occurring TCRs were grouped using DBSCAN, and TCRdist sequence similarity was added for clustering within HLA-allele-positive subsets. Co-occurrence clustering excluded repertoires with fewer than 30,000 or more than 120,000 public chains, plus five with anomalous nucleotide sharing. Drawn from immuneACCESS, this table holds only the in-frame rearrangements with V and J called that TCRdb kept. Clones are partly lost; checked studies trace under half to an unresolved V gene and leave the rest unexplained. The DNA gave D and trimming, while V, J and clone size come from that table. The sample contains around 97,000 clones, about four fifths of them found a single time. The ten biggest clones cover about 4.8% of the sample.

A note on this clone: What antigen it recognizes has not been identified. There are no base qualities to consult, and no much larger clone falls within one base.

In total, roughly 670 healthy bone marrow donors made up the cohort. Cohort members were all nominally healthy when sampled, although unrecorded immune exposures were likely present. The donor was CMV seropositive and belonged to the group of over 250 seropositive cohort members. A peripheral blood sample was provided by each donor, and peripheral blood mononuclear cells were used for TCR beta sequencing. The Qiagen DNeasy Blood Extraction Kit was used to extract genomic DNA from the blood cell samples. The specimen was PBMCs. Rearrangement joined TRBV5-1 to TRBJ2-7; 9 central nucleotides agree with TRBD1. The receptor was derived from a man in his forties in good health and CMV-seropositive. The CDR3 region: CASSAGQGYYEQYF. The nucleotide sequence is TGCGCCAGCAGCGCTGGACAGGGGTATTACGAGCAGTACTTC. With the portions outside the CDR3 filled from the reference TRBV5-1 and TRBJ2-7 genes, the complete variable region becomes KAGVTQTPRYLIKTRGQQVTLSCSPISGHRSVSWYQQTPGQGLQFLFEYFSETQRNKGNFPGRFSGRQFSNSRSEMNVSTLELGDSALYLCASSAGQGYYEQYFGPGTRLTVT.